Each of the 24 T cell receptor beta chains below was sequenced from the same sample in a study of blood T cells in healthy people across ages. Through a sample-barcoded 5' primer and a J-beta primer mix, a second PCR was run for roughly 7 to 11 cycles. TCRdb ran MiXCR on the 5' RACE reads and lists one entry per CDR3 protein. The sample has hundreds of thousands of distinct CDR3 sequences; approximately 44% are singletons. The sequenced sample consisted of blood. These receptors were obtained from a man in his sixties in good health.

V is TRBV27 and J is TRBJ1-3; D is unclear. Trimming removed 3 bases from V and 0 bases from J, with 3 bases in between. CDR3 size: 13 residues. Germline V CDR1 and CDR2: MNHEY, SMNVEV (reference sequence). DNA for the CDR3: TGTGCCAGCAGTTTCTCCTCTGGAAACACCATATATTTT. This translates into CASSFSSGNTIYF.

The chain combines TRBV28 with TRBJ2-5, with a possible D match to TRBD2 (5 bases). The CDR3 is made up of 15 amino acids. Trimming left V 6 bases short and J 3 bases short, with 17 bases between. Germline V gives CDR1 MDHEN, CDR2 SYDVKM. The CDR3 region has the DNA TGTGCCAGCAGCAATCCCGGGATGGGGAAAGAGACCCAGTACTTC. It codes for CASSNPGMGKETQYF.

The chain carries TRBV12-3 or TRBV12-4 and TRBJ2-7; D possibly matches TRBD1 or TRBD2 (6 bases each). The CDR3 extends over 16 amino acids. The V gene lost 5 bases and the J gene lost 6 bases, with 23 bases spanning the gap. The CDR3 DNA is TGTGCCAGCAGTACCCCAGGAGGGGGGCAGGGGCGCGAGCAGTACTTC. Protein sequence: CASSTPGGGQGREQYF.

The chain couples TRBV4-3 to TRBJ2-2; 7 bases match TRBD1. Looked up from germline, CDR1 is LGHNA and CDR2 is YSLEER. With V trimmed by 3 bases and J by 5 bases, 6 bases remained unmatched. The length of the CDR3 is 15 residues. This chain's CDR3 is CASSHPGQMTGELFF. The DNA of the CDR3 is TGCGCCAGCAGCCATCCGGGACAGATGACCGGGGAGCTGTTTTTT.

The chain links TRBV20-1 to TRBJ2-1; TRBD2 matches at 8 bases. After removal of 3 bases from V and 3 bases from J, the junction contained 7 bases not matched to a gene. CDR1 is DFQATT, CDR2 SNEGSKA, per germline (reference sequence). This CDR3 contains 15 residues. The CDR3, as DNA: TGCAGTGCTAGCGGGGGGGCCAGGGGCTACAATGAGCAGTTCTTC. Its protein product is CSASGGARGYNEQFF.

V is TRBV24-1 and J is TRBJ2-7; TRBD2 might be the D (5 bases). This CDR3 spans 15 amino acids. Trimming shortened V by 2 bases and J by 3 bases, and 13 bases separated the two germline ends. Per the germline V gene, CDR1 is KGHDR and CDR2 is SFDVKD. The CDR3 DNA reads as TGTGCCACCAGTGATTCAAGCGTGAGCGGCTACGAGCAGTACTTC. This sequence encodes CATSDSSVSGYEQYF.

This clonotype has a handful of counts. J is TRBJ1-6 and V is TRBV7-9; 11 nucleotides agree with TRBD1. CDR3 length: 14 residues. Germline CDR1 and CDR2: SEHNR and FQNEAQ (reference sequence). V lost 4 bases to trimming and J lost 9 bases; unmatched junction nucleotides: 2. CDR3 nucleotides: TGTGCCAGCAGCTACGGACAGGGGGCTTCACCCCTCCACTTT. Its protein is CASSYGQGASPLHF.

This clonotype turned up a few times. V usage is TRBV5-6 and J usage is TRBJ2-1, with D hard to call. Germline V gives CDR1 SGHDT, CDR2 YYEEEE. The CDR3 covers 12 residues. V lost 0 bases, J lost 8 bases, and 6 bases lay in between. The CDR3 DNA reads as TGTGCCAGCAGCTTGGATAGCTATGAGCAGTTCTTC. Translating gives CASSLDSYEQFF.

This clonotype qualifies as medium-sized. The chain has TRBV29-1 and TRBJ2-7; 7 nucleotides line up with TRBD1. With 6 bases clipped from V and 9 bases from J, the junction kept 8 bases outside the gene matches. The CDR3 is 11 residues long. The V gene's germline CDR1 is SQVTM and CDR2 ANQGSEA. The CDR3 DNA is TGCAGCGTGCACACAGGGGCGGTGCAGTACTTC. Translation: CSVHTGAVQYF.

The chain has TRBV6-2 or TRBV6-3 and TRBJ2-5; TRBD1 matches 8 bases. Losses at the gene ends were 7 bases for V and 4 bases for J; bases not matched to a gene: 5. The germline V gene has CDR1 MNHEY and CDR2 SVGEGT. The CDR3 totals 13 residues. CDR3 bases: TGTGCCAGCATCGACAGGGGAAGAGAGACCCAGTACTTC. This translates into CASIDRGRETQYF.

Details on this clonotype: This may come from a read error, since a much larger clone is one base off. The rearrangement joins TRBV4-3 to TRBJ2-1; TRBD2 matches at 7 bases. The CDR3 runs to 13 residues. The germline gives CDR1 LGHNA, CDR2 YSLEER. In DNA form, the CDR3 reads TGCACCAGCAGCCAAGGGAGGGGAGGTGAGCAGTTCTTC. This translates into CTSSQGRGGEQFF.

This clonotype was found a few times. As DNA, the CDR3 is TGTGCCAGCAGTGACACAAGAGCAAAGGGGGCCAAAAACATTCAGTACTTC. It specifies CASSDTRAKGAKNIQYF. The chain links TRBV6-1 to TRBJ2-4; D possibly corresponds to TRBD1 (5 bases). Germline CDR1 and CDR2: MNHNS and SASEGT. This CDR3 has 17 residues. The V gene lost 3 bases and the J gene lost 1 base, with 16 bases spanning the gap.

The chain carries TRBV6-6 and TRBJ2-3; D possibly uses TRBD1 or TRBD2 (5 bases each). This CDR3 region has 15 residues. Germline CDR1 MNHNY, CDR2 SVGAGI (reference sequence). V was trimmed by 6 bases and J by 6 bases, leaving 19 bases between them. CDR3 sequence: CASSPGDVGADTQYF. The CDR3 DNA follows: TGTGCCAGCAGCCCCGGGGACGTGGGCGCGGATACGCAGTATTTT.

The rearrangement uses TRBV11-2 and TRBJ1-1, with a weak D call TRBD1 (5 bases). Per the germline V gene, CDR1 is SGHAT and CDR2 is FQNNGV. Trimming took off 0 bases at V and 8 bases at J, with 16 bases between the two ends. The CDR3 totals 15 residues. The CDR3 coding sequence is TGTGCCAGCAGCTTAGAACGGGGCCGCGCAGGAGAAGCTTTCTTT. Its protein is CASSLERGRAGEAFF.

The chain recombines TRBV20-1 with TRBJ2-3; D perhaps matches TRBD2 (6 bases). Germline V CDR1 and CDR2: DFQATT, SNEGSKA (reference sequence). The CDR3 is made up of 12 amino acids. The CDR3 reads CSLAAGSDTQYF. CDR3 sequence (DNA): TGCAGCTTAGCCGCGGGGTCAGATACGCAGTATTTT.

The chain carries TRBV6-1 and TRBJ1-1; 10 nucleotides align to TRBD1. This CDR3 is built from 13 residues. With V trimmed by 11 bases and J by 4 bases, 7 bases remained unmatched. From germline, CDR1 is MNHNS and CDR2 SASEGT. In nucleotides, the CDR3 is TGTGCCGGAAGGACAGGGGGGGTCACTGAAGCTTTCTTT. Its translation: CAGRTGGVTEAFF.

The chain recombines TRBV4-3 with TRBJ1-1; possible D gene TRBD1, 6 bases. The CDR3 has 14 residues. Germline V gene lookup returns CDR1 LGHNA and CDR2 YSLEER. The V end lost 2 bases, the J end lost 4 bases, and 11 bases lay between the germline ends. The CDR3 DNA sequence: TGCGCCAGCAGCCAACGAACAGGGAGCACTGAAGCTTTCTTT. Translation gives CASSQRTGSTEAFF.

The chain combines TRBV5-4 with TRBJ2-7; TRBD1 matches at 9 bases. The CDR3 is 16 amino acids. V lost 4 bases and J lost 2; bases outside the gene matches: 10. Per the germline V gene, CDR1 is SGHNT and CDR2 is YYREEE (reference sequence). Written as DNA, the CDR3 is TGTGCCAGCAGCCTATCCGGGACAGGGACACCCTACGAGCAGTACTTC. Its translation is CASSLSGTGTPYEQYF.

DNA for the CDR3: TGTGCCAGCAGCCAAGGCCTAGCGGGGGGAGGTAATGAGCAGTTCTTC. Its translation is CASSQGLAGGGNEQFF. The chain couples TRBV3-1 to TRBJ2-1; TRBD2 matches at 11 bases. This CDR3 has 16 residues. J gave up 7 bases and V 1 base, and 6 bases lay outside the gene matches. Germline loops: CDR1 LGHDT, CDR2 YNNKEL (reference sequence).

This clonotype showed up just a few times. V gene TRBV7-9 combines with J gene TRBJ1-2; possibly TRBD1 for D (6 bases). The CDR3 has 14 residues. Trimming stripped 8 bases from V and 3 bases from J, with 16 bases between. Germline-derived CDR1 and CDR2 are SEHNR and FQNEAQ (reference sequence). This CDR3 reads CASERGQSHYGYTF. CDR3 coding DNA: TGTGCCAGCGAACGTGGACAGTCACACTATGGCTACACCTTC.

The J gene is TRBJ2-5, the V gene TRBV20-1; D gene unclear. CDR3 length: 13 residues. V lost 5 bases and J 11 bases, leaving 21 bases between the germline ends. Germline V gene sequence: CDR1 DFQATT, CDR2 SNEGSKA (reference sequence). In DNA form, the CDR3 reads TGCAGTGCTCCAACACCAGCGTTTAATGAGCAGTACTTC. This sequence encodes CSAPTPAFNEQYF.

V usage is TRBV12-3 or TRBV12-4 and J usage is TRBJ2-2; 12 nucleotides match TRBD2. The CDR3 runs to 14 residues. With V trimmed by 10 bases and J by 7 bases, 7 bases remained unmatched. The CDR3 sequence: CATRLAGAIGELFF. In DNA, the CDR3 is TGTGCCACCCGACTAGCGGGGGCGATCGGGGAGCTGTTTTTT.

V gene TRBV3-1 combines with J gene TRBJ2-6; TRBD1 matches 7 bases. This CDR3 spans 17 amino acids. In germline, CDR1 is LGHDT, CDR2 YNNKEL (reference sequence). V shed 4 bases, J shed 0 bases, and the junction held 6 bases outside the gene matches. CDR3 sequence: CASSLYRGSSGANVLTF. The DNA for the CDR3 is TGTGCCAGCAGCCTCTACAGGGGATCCTCTGGGGCCAACGTCCTGACTTTC. The complete variable domain, with remaining parts taken from reference TRBV3-1 and TRBJ2-6, reads DTAVSQTPKYLVTQMGNDKSIKCEQNLGHDTMYWYKQDSKKFLKIMFSYNNKELIINETVPNRFSPKSPDKAHLNLHINSLELGDSAVYFCASSLYRGSSGANVLTFGAGSRLTVL.

This clonotype has a handful of counts. The chain joins TRBV15 to TRBJ2-1; 9 bases align to TRBD1. Germline CDR1 and CDR2: LNHNV and YYDKDF (reference sequence). The CDR3 contains 16 residues. V trimming: 2 bases; J trimming: 5 bases; junction bases outside the gene matches: 7. The CDR3 loop reads CATSRMDRGGNNEQFF. The CDR3 DNA reads as TGTGCCACCAGCAGAATGGACAGGGGAGGAAACAATGAGCAGTTCTTC.